This record concerns one T cell receptor (beta chain) sequence. Method: immunoSEQ multiplex PCR; TCRdb's copy keeps in-frame clones and lacks some. The table shows 200,000 to 250,000 clones, with over 90% occurring only once. This specimen comes from a study of control samples from healthy donors and cancer patients. With 3 bases removed from V and 7 bases from J, the gap between germline ends came to 10 bases. The length of the CDR3 is 13 residues. Germline CDR1 is MRHNA and CDR2 is SNTAGT. The chain uses TRBV6-4 and TRBJ1-5; no reliable D call. Sequencing was done on a sample of blood. This receptor was taken from a man aged 45 to 65 in good health. For the CDR3, the DNA is TGTGCCAGCAGTGAGTTGCCCACACAGCCCCAGCATTTT. Translating it yields CASSELPTQPQHF.